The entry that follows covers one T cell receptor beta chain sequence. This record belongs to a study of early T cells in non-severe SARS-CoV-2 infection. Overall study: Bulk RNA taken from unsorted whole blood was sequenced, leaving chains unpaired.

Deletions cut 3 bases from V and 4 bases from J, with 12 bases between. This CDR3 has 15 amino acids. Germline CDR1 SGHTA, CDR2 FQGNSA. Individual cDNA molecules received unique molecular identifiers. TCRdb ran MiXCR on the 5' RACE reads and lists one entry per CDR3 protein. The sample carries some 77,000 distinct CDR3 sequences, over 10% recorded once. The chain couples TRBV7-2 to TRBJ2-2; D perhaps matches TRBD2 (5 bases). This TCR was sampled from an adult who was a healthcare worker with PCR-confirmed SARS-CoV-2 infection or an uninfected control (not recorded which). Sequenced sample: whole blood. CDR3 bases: TGTGCCAGCAGCTTTAGGAATCTAGCCACCGGGGAGCTGTTTTTT. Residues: CASSFRNLATGELFF.